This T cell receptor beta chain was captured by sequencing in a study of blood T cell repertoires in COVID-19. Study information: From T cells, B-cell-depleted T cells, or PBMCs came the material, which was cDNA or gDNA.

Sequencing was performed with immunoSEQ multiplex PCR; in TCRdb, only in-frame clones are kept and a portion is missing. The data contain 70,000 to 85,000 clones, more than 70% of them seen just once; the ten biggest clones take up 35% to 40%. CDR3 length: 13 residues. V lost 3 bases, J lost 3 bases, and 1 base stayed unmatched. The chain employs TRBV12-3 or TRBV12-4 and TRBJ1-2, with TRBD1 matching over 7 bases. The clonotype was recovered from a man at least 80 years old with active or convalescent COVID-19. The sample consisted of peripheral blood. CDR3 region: CASSFDRDYGYTF. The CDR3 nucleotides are TGTGCCAGCAGTTTTGACAGGGACTATGGCTACACCTTC.